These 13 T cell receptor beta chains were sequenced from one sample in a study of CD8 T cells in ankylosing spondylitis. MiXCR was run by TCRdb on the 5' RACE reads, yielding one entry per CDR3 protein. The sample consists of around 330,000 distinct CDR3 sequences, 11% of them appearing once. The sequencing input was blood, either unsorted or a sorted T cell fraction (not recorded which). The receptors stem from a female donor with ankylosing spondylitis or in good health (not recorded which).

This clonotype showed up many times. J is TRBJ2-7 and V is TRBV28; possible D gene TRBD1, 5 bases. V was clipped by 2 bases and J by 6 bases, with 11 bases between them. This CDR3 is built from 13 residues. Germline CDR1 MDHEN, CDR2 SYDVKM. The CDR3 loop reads CASSLGAYAEQYF. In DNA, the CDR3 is TGTGCCAGCAGTTTAGGGGCGTACGCCGAGCAGTACTTC.

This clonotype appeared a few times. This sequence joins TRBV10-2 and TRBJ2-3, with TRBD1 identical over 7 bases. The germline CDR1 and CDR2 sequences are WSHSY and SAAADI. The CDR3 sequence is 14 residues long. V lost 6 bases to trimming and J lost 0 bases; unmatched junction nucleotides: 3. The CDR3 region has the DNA TGCGCCAGCAGAATGGGACAGAGCACAGATACGCAGTATTTT. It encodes CASRMGQSTDTQYF.

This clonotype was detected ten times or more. CDR3 amino acids: CATRQVGGGNTGELFF. CDR3 sequence (DNA): TGTGCCACCAGACAAGTTGGAGGGGGGAACACCGGGGAGCTGTTTTTT. The V gene is TRBV24-1, the J gene TRBJ2-2; the D gene could be TRBD1 or TRBD2 (6 bases each). The CDR3 spans 16 residues. The germline V gene has CDR1 KGHDR and CDR2 SFDVKD. V lost 7 bases to trimming and J lost 1 base, with 15 bases between them.

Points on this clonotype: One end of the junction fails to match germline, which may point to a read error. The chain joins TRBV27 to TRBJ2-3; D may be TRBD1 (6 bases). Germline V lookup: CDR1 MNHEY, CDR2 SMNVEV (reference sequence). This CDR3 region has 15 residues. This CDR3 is CVSIETGFHTDTQYF. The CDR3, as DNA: TGTGTCAGCATTGAAACAGGGTTCCACACAGATACGCAGTATTTT.

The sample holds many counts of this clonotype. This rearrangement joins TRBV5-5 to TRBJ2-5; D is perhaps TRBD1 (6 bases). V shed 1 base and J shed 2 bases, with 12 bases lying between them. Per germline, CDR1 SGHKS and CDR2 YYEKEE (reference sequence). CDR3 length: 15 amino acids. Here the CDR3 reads CASSLRDNRQETQYF. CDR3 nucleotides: TGTGCCAGCAGCTTGAGGGACAACCGACAAGAGACCCAGTACTTC.

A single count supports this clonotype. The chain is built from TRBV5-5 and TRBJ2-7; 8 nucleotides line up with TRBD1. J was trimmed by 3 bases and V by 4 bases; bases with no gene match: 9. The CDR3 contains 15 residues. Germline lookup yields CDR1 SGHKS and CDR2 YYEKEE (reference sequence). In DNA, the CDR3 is TGTGCCAGCAGCCAGGTGACAGGGGTTAACTACGAGCAGTACTTC. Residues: CASSQVTGVNYEQYF.

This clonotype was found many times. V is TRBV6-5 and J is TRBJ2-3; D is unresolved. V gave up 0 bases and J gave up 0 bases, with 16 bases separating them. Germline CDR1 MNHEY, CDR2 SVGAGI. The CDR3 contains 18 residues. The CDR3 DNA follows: TGTGCCAGCAGTTACTCAGGTCACCCGCAACTCAGCACAGATACGCAGTATTTT. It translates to CASSYSGHPQLSTDTQYF.

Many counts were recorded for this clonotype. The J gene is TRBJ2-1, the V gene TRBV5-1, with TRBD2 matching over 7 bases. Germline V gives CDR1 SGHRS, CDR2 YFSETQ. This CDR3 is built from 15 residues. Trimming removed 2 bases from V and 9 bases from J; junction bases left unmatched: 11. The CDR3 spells CASSLGREGSGEQFF. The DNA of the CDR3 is TGCGCCAGCAGCTTAGGCAGGGAGGGTTCCGGTGAGCAGTTCTTC. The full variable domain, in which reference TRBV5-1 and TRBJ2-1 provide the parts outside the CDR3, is KAGVTQTPRYLIKTRGQQVTLSCSPISGHRSVSWYQQTPGQGLQFLFEYFSETQRNKGNFPGRFSGRQFSNSRSEMNVSTLELGDSALYLCASSLGREGSGEQFFGPGTRLTVL.

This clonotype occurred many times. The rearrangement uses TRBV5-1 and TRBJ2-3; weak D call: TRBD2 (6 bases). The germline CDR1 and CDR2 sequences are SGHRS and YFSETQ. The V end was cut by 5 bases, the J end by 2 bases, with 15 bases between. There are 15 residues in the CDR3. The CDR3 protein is CASRATGDPTDTQYF. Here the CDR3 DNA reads TGCGCCAGCAGAGCCACGGGAGACCCCACAGATACGCAGTATTTT.

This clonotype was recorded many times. In DNA form, the CDR3 reads TGTGCCAGCAGTTTAGTGGCTTCGGGACACTTTGAAGCTTTCTTT. Translation gives CASSLVASGHFEAFF. The genes are TRBV12-3 or TRBV12-4 and TRBJ1-1; a possible D gene is TRBD1 (6 bases). The CDR3 is 15 residues long. V lost 1 base and J 7 bases, leaving 16 bases between the germline ends.

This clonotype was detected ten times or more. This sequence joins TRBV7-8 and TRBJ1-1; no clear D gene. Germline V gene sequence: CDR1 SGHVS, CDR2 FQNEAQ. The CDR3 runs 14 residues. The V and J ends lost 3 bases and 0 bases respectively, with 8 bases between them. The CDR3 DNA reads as TGTGCCAGCAGCTTGCAAGCCATGAACACTGAAGCTTTCTTT. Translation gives CASSLQAMNTEAFF.

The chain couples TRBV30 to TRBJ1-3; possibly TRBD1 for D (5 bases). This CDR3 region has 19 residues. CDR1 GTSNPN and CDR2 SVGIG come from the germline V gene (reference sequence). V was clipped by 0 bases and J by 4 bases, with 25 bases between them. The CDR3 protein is CAWSVLGRDDDSYGNTIYF. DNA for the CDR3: TGTGCCTGGAGTGTACTTGGGAGGGACGACGATAGTTACGGAAACACCATATATTTT.

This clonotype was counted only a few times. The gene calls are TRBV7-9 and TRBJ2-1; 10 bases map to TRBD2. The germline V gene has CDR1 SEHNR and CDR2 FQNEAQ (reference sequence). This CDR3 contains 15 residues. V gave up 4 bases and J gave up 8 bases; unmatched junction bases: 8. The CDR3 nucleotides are TGTGCCAGCAGCTCCCGGACTAGCGGTCTGGATGAGCAGTTCTTC. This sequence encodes CASSSRTSGLDEQFF.